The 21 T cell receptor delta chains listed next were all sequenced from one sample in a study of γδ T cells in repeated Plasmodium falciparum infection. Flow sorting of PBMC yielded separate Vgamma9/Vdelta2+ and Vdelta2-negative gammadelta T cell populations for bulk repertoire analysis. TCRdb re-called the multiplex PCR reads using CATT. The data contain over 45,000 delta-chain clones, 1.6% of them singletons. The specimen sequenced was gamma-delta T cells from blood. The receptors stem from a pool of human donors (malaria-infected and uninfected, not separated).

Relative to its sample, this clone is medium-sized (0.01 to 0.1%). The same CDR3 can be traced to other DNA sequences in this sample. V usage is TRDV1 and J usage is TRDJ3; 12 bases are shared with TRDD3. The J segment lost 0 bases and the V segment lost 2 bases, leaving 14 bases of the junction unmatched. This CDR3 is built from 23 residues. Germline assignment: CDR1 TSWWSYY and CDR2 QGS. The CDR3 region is CALGESANDWGIPSSWDTRQMFF. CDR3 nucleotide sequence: TGTGCTCTTGGGGAATCGGCGAACGACTGGGGGATACCGAGCTCCTGGGACACCCGACAGATGTTTTTC.

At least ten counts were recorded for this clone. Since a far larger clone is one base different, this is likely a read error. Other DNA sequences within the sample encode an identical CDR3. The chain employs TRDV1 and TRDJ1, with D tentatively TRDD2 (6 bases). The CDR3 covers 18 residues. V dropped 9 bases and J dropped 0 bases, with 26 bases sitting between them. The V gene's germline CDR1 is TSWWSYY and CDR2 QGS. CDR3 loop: CALLPSYGGYGYTDKLIF. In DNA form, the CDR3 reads TGTGCTCTCCTACCGTCCTACGGGGGGTACGGGTACACCGATAAACTCATCTTT.

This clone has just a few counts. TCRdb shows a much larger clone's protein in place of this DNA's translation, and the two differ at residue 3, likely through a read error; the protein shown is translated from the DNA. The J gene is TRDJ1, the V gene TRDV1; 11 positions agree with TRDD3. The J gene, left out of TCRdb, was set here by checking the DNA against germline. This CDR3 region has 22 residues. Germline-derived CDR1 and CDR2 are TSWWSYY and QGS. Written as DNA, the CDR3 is TGTGCTCCTGGGGAACAAAACGGAGGAGGTCCAACTGGGGGATATCGTCAGGATAAACTCATCTTT. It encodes CAPGEQNGGGPTGGYRQDKLIF.

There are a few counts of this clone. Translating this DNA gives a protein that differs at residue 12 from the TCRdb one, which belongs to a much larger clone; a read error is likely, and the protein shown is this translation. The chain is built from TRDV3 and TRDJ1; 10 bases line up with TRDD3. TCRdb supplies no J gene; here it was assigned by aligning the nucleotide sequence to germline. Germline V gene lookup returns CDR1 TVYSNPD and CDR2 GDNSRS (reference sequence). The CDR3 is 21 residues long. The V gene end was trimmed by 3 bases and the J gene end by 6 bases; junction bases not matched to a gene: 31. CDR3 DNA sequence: TGTGCCTTCGGATATTTTCCTACGTGGAGCTTCCGGGGGATACGGGACCATAAACTCATCTTT. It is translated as CAFGYFPTWSFRGIRDHKLIF.

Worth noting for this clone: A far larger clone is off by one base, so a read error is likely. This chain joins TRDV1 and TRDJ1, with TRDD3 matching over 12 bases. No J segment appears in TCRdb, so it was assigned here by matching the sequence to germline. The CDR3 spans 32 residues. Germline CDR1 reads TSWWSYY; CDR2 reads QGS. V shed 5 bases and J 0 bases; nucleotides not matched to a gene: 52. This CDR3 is CALGTPIPGHSRTAHSRDWGIPLIRYTDKLIF. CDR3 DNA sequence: TGTGCTCTTGGGACTCCAATACCCGGCCACTCCCGCACTGCCCACTCCCGAGACTGGGGGATACCCCTGATTCGTTACACCGATAAACTCATCTTT.

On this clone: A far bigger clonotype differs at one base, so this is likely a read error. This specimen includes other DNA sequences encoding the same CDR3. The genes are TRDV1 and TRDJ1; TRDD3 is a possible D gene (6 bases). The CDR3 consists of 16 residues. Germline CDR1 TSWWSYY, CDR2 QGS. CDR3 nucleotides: TGTGCTCTTGGGGAACCGATGGGGATGGCTACCGATAAGCTCATCTTT. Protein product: CALGEPMGMATDKLIF.

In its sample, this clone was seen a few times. CDR3: CATAGRARVWGTRPLSPKLIF. CDR3 bases: TGTGCCACCGCCGGTCGGGCTAGGGTCTGGGGGACTCGACCCCTATCGCCTAAACTCATCTTT. The chain recombines TRDV2 with TRDJ1, with TRDD3 matching 8 bases. TCRdb is silent on the J gene; assignment here came from matching the DNA to germline. The CDR3 sequence is 21 residues long. The junction had 36 bases not matched to a gene; V was cut back by 9 bases and J by 7 bases. CDR1 and CDR2 from the germline V gene are GEAIGNYY and EKD.

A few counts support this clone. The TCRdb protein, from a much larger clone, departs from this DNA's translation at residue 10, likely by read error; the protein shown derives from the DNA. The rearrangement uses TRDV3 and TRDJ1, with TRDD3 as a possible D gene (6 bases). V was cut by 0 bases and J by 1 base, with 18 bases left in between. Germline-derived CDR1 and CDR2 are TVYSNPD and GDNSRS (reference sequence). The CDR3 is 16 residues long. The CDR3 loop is CAFSARLWGCTDKLIF. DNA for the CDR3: TGTGCCTTTAGTGCGCGACTGTGGGGGTGCACCGATAAACTCATCTTT.

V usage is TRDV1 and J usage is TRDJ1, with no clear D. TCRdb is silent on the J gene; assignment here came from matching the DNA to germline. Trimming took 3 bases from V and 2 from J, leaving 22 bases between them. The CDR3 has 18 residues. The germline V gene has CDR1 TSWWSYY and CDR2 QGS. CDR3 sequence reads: CALGDPITSVPSTDKLIF. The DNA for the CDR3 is TGTGCTCTTGGGGATCCAATTACGTCCGTTCCCTCTACCGATAAACTCATCTTT.

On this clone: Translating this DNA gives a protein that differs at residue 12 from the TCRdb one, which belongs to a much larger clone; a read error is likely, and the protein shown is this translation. The CDR3 sequence is CACDTIDSMGDIPGLIF. The CDR3, as DNA: TGTGCCTGTGACACTATCGATAGCATGGGGGATATACCTGGACTCATCTTT. The V call is TRDV2, the J call TRDJ1; the match to TRDD3 covers 9 bases. The J gene is not listed in TCRdb, so it was assigned here from a DNA match to germline. Trimming cost V 1 base and J 10 bases; bases outside gene matches: 18. The CDR3 spans 17 residues. Germline loops: CDR1 GEAIGNYY, CDR2 EKD.

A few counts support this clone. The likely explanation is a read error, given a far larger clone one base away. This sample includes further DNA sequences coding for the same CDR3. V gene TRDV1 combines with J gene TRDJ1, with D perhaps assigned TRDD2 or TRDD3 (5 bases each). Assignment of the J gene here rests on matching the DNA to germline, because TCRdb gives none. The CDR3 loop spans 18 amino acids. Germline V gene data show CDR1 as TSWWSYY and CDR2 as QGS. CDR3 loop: CALGQGFRVVPWADKLIF. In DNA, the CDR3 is TGTGCCCTTGGCCAAGGCTTCCGGGTCGTCCCCTGGGCCGATAAACTCATCTTT.

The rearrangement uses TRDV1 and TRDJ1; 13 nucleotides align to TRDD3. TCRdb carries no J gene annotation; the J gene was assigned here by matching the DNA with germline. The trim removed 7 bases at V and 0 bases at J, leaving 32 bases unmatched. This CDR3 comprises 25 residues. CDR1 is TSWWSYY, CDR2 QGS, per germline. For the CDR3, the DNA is TGTGCTCTTGTGTTCACGGGTCTTACTGGGGGATACGCGTACCCTCCCTCCCCATACACCGATAAACTCATCTTT. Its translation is CALVFTGLTGGYAYPPSPYTDKLIF.

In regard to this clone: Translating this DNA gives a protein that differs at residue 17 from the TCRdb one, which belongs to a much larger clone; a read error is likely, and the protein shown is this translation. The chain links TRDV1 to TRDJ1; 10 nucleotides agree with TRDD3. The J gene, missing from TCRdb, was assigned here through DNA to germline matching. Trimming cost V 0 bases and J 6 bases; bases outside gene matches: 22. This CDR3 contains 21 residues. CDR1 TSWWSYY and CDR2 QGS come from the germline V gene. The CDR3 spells CALGELGPTELLGDWCHKLIF. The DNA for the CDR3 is TGTGCTCTTGGGGAACTCGGTCCTACAGAGCTACTGGGGGATTGGTGCCATAAACTCATCTTT.

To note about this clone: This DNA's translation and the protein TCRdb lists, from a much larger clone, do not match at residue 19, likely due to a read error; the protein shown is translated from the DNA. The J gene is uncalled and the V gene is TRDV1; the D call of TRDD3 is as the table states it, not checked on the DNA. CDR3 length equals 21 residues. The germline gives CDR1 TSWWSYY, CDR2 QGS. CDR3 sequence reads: CALGVPNWGIPSVGYTDKPIF. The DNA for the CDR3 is TGTGCTCTTGGGGTCCCTAACTGGGGGATACCCTCCGTCGGGTACACCGATAAACCCATCTTT.

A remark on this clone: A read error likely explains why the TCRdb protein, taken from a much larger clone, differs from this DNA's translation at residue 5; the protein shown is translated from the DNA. CDR3 DNA: TGTGCTCTTGGGAAACTCAGGTCCCCCTTACGGGGGGATCCCCATAAACTCATCTTT. It yields the protein CALGKLRSPLRGDPHKLIF. The V and J genes are TRDV1 and TRDJ1, with TRDD3 identical over 7 bases. Per the germline V gene, CDR1 is TSWWSYY and CDR2 is QGS. There are 19 residues in the CDR3.

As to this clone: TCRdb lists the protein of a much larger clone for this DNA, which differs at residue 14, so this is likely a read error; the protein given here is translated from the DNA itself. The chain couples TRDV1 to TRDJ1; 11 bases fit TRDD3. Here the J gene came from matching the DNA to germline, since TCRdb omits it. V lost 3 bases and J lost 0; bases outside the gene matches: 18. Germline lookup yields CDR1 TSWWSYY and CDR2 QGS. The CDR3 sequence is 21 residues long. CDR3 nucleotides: TGTGCTCTTGGGGATCCTCCTTCCTCCCGGGACTGGGGGATATACACCGATAAACTCATCTTT. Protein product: CALGDPPSSRDWGIYTDKLIF.

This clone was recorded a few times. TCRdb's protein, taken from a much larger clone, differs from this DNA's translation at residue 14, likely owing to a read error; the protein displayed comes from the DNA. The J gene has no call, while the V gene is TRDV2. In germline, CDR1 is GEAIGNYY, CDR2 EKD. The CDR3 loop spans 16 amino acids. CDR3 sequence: CACDTAGTFSTDKPIF. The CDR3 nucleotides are TGTGCCTGTGACACCGCTGGGACTTTCTCCACCGATAAACCCATCTTT.

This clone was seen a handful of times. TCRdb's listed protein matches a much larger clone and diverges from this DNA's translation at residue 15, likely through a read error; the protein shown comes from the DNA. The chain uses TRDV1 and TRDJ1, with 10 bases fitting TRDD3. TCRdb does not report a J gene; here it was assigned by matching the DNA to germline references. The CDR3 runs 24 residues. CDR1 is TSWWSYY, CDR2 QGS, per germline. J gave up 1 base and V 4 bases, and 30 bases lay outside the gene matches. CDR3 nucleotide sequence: TGTGCTCTTGGGGTTTGTTCCTACGCTACGAGAAACTGGGGGATGACAGGATTCACCGATAAACTCATCTTT. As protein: CALGVCSYATRNWGMTGFTDKLIF.

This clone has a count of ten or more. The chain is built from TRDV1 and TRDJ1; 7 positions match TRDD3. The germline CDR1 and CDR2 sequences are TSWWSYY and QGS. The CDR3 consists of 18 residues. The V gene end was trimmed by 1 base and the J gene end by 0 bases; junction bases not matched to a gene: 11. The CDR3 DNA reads TGTGCTCTTGGGGAACCTACGCTGGGGGGCCTGTACACCGATAAACTCATCTTT. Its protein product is CALGEPTLGGLYTDKLIF.

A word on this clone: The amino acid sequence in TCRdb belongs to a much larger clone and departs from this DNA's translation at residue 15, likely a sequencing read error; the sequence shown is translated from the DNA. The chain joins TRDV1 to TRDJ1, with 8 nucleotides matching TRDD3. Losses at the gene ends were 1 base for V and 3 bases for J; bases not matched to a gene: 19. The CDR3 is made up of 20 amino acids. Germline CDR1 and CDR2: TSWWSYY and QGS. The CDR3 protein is CALGEPSPPKYWGLADKLIF. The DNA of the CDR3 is TGTGCTCTTGGGGAACCCAGCCCTCCCAAATACTGGGGGCTCGCCGATAAACTCATCTTT.

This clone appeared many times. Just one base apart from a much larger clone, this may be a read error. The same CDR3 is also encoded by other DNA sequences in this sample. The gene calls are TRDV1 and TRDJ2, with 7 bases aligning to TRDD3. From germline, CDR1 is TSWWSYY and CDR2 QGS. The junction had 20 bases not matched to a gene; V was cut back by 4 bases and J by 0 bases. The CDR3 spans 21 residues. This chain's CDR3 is CALGVSSYWGIQTSLTAQLFF. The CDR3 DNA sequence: TGTGCTCTTGGGGTTTCCTCGTACTGGGGCATCCAAACTTCTTTGACAGCACAACTCTTCTTT.